A single sample is the source of the 26 T cell receptor beta chains below, sequenced in a study of blood T cells in healthy people across ages (dated by TCRdb to between 2014 and 2016). The library relied on 5' RACE. The sample was run on an Illumina HiSeq 2500. A second PCR of roughly 7 to 11 cycles was performed with a sample-barcoded 5' primer and a J-beta primer mix. TCRdb applied fastp at Q25 and MiXCR to the public reads, then kept only in-frame beta chains. Each entry merges the rows of one CDR3 protein and shows their most common DNA and genes. In all, the sample holds approximately 700,000 distinct CDR3 sequences, and approximately 29% of those were seen once. Of the sample, roughly 14% is held by the ten largest clones. The sample was blood. All receptors come from a woman aged 80 or over in good health. Donor details come from another sample of the same person, matched by shared clones.

There are many counts of this clonotype. This sequence joins TRBV7-6 and TRBJ2-3, with D perhaps matching TRBD2 (7 bases). Germline V lookup: CDR1 SGHVS, CDR2 FNYEAQ. Trimming removed 2 bases at V and 2 bases at J, with 17 bases between. The CDR3 length is 17 residues. The CDR3 nucleotides read TGTGCCAGCAGCTTACAGGGCGGGGGCGGTTTCACAGATACGCAGTATTTT. It encodes CASSLQGGGGFTDTQYF.

This clonotype was seen more than once but under ten times. The chain links TRBV12-3 or TRBV12-4 to TRBJ2-2; 7 bases map to TRBD2. The V and J ends lost 5 bases and 7 bases, in that order; junction bases with no gene match: 13. The CDR3 is made up of 16 amino acids. DNA for the CDR3: TGTGCCAGCAGTCCGGGTGGCGGGAGTTACGGCGGGGAGCTGTTTTTT. It translates to CASSPGGGSYGGELFF.

This clonotype has a count of ten or more. The chain is built from TRBV20-1 and TRBJ2-7, with D possibly being TRBD2 (5 bases). The germline CDR1 and CDR2 sequences are DFQATT and SNEGSKA (reference sequence). V was cut by 5 bases and J by 4 bases, with 9 bases left in between. The CDR3 extends over 11 amino acids. CDR3 sequence reads: CSAPSGYEQYF. In DNA, the CDR3 is TGCAGTGCTCCCTCGGGGTACGAGCAGTACTTC.

In this sample, this clonotype turned up a few times. V is TRBV2 and J is TRBJ1-1; D perhaps matches TRBD1 (5 bases). Germline-derived CDR1 and CDR2 are SNHLY and FYNNEI. The CDR3 totals 13 residues. V lost 3 bases and J 7 bases, leaving 12 bases between the germline ends. The CDR3: CASSEVRDGEAFF. In DNA form, the CDR3 reads TGTGCCAGCAGTGAGGTTCGGGACGGTGAAGCTTTCTTT.

Many counts were recorded for this clonotype. The chain is built from TRBV7-2 and TRBJ2-7, with a possible D match to TRBD1 (7 bases). The V end lost 5 bases, the J end lost 4 bases, and 15 bases lay between the germline ends. From germline, CDR1 is SGHTA and CDR2 FQGNSA. The CDR3 runs 14 residues. The CDR3 bases are TGTGCCAGCAGCCTGACAGGGACTCGGTACGAGCAGTACTTC. Its translation is CASSLTGTRYEQYF.

The chain joins TRBV12-3 or TRBV12-4 to TRBJ1-5; TRBD1 matches 9 bases. Germline trimming cut 6 bases from V and 3 bases from J; bases unmatched to any gene: 6. The CDR3 sequence is 15 residues long. The CDR3 DNA reads TGTGCCAGCAGACCGGGACAGGGTGACAATCAGCCCCAGCATTTT. It specifies CASRPGQGDNQPQHF.

Concerning this clonotype itself: At one end, the junction sequence differs from germline, possibly due to a read error. This chain uses TRBV7-9 with TRBJ2-5; either TRBD1 or TRBD2 may fit D (5 bases each). CDR3 length equals 15 residues. CDR1 and CDR2 from the germline V gene are SEHNR and FQNEAQ (reference sequence). The chain's CDR3 is CAGSLVGVSQETQYF. CDR3 DNA sequence: TGTGCCGGCAGCTTGGTGGGGGTATCCCAAGAGACCCAGTACTTC.

This CDR3 reads CSGLAGGPDYEQYF. CDR3 coding DNA: TGCAGCGGACTAGCGGGAGGGCCCGATTACGAGCAGTACTTC. V and J are TRBV29-1 and TRBJ2-4; 14 bases are a match to TRBD2. The DNA end is more similar to TRBJ2-7, so the J call may be wrong. Germline V gives CDR1 SQVTM, CDR2 ANQGSEA. This CDR3 has 14 amino acids.

This sequence joins TRBV5-6 and TRBJ1-1; D ambiguous. The V end was cut by 4 bases, the J end by 9 bases, with 16 bases between. Per the germline V gene, CDR1 is SGHDT and CDR2 is YYEEEE. This CDR3 contains 13 residues. The CDR3 reads CASSPARLPKAFF. CDR3 sequence (DNA): TGTGCCAGCAGCCCGGCCAGGCTACCTAAAGCTTTCTTT.

At least ten counts were recorded for this clonotype. This rearrangement joins TRBV20-1 to TRBJ2-4; weak D call: TRBD1 (6 bases). This CDR3 has 16 residues. Trimming stripped 6 bases from V and 0 bases from J, with 18 bases between. CDR1 is DFQATT and CDR2 is SNEGSKA in the germline V gene (reference sequence). CDR3 nucleotides: TGCAGTGCCATTTTCAGGGGTGATACAGCCAAAAACATTCAGTACTTC. Its translation is CSAIFRGDTAKNIQYF.

For this clonotype: A much bigger clone sits one base away, suggesting this may be a read error. The genes are TRBV28 and TRBJ2-4; weak D call: TRBD2 (6 bases). The CDR3 has 17 residues. Germline values: CDR1 MDHEN, CDR2 SYDVKM. CDR3 loop: CASGLRAGPRAKNIQYF. In DNA, the CDR3 is TGTGCCAGCGGTTTAAGGGCGGGGCCTCGAGCCAAAAACATTCAGTACTTC.

Comment on this clonotype: Given a much more abundant clone one base away, this may be a read error. J is TRBJ1-4 and V is TRBV29-1; 11 bases line up with TRBD1. The CDR3 extends over 13 amino acids. Germline assignment: CDR1 SQVTM and CDR2 ANQGSEA. CDR3: CCAGTGGNEKLFF. The CDR3 DNA is TGCTGCGCCGGGACAGGGGGGAATGAAAAACTGTTTTTT.

Concerning this clonotype: A clone one base away is much larger, so this may be a read error. This rearrangement joins TRBV5-1 to TRBJ2-7, with 12 bases identical to TRBD2. This CDR3 is built from 16 residues. CDR1 SGHRS and CDR2 YFSETQ come from the germline V gene. J gave up 7 bases and V 0 bases, and 8 bases lay outside the gene matches. The CDR3 region has the DNA TGCGCCAGCAGCTTGGGACTAGCGGGGGTCCAAAGTGAGCAGTACTTC. This codes for CASSLGLAGVQSEQYF.

This clonotype came up many times. The chain has TRBV24-1 and TRBJ2-3, with D unclear. Trimming pared 4 bases from V and 0 bases from J, leaving 4 bases between. The germline gives CDR1 KGHDR, CDR2 SFDVKD. This CDR3 spans 13 amino acids. DNA for the CDR3: TGTGCCACCAGTGAAGGGAGCACAGATACGCAGTATTTT. Encoded protein: CATSEGSTDTQYF.

This clonotype was counted at least ten times. The rearrangement joins TRBV10-3 to TRBJ2-5, with D maybe TRBD2 (5 bases). V was cut by 2 bases and J by 5 bases, with 6 bases left in between. The CDR3 contains 12 residues. From germline, CDR1 is ENHRY and CDR2 SYGVKD. The CDR3 nucleotides are TGTGCCATCAGTGAGCGAGGGGAGACCCAGTACTTC. Translating it yields CAISERGETQYF.

The rearrangement links TRBV14 to TRBJ2-1; D perhaps matches TRBD2 (5 bases). Germline V gives CDR1 SGHDN, CDR2 FVKESK. The CDR3 runs to 15 residues. The V end was cut by 0 bases, the J end by 4 bases, with 10 bases between. CDR3 nucleotides: TGTGCCAGCAGCCAAGACCCGGGGTTGTACAATGAGCAGTTCTTC. Translating gives CASSQDPGLYNEQFF.

This clonotype was seen ten or more times. The chain employs TRBV7-3 and TRBJ1-1; a possible D gene is TRBD1 (5 bases). The germline V gene encodes CDR1 SGHTA and CDR2 FQGTGA. The V end lost 5 bases, the J end lost 4 bases, and 17 bases lay between the germline ends. The CDR3 is 15 residues long. The CDR3 loop is CASSTTGPGSTEAFF. The CDR3 region has the DNA TGTGCCAGCAGCACAACGGGGCCAGGGAGCACTGAAGCTTTCTTT.

This clonotype was recorded a few times. The chain links TRBV9 to TRBJ1-1, with D tentatively TRBD1 (5 bases). Germline lookup yields CDR1 SGDLS and CDR2 YYNGEE. CDR3 length equals 16 residues. Trimming removed 0 bases at V and 0 bases at J, with 12 bases between. DNA for the CDR3: TGTGCCAGCAGCGTAGGAGAGGGACTACTGAACACTGAAGCTTTCTTT. Amino acid sequence: CASSVGEGLLNTEAFF.

This clonotype came up many times. The rearrangement uses TRBV4-1 and TRBJ1-1, with D unresolved. The CDR3 has 15 amino acids. V was clipped by 1 base and J by 0 bases, with 9 bases between them. Germline CDR1 MGHRA, CDR2 YSYEKL. CDR3 DNA: TGCGCCAGCAGCCAAGGGGCCCACTTGAACACTGAAGCTTTCTTT. Its protein is CASSQGAHLNTEAFF.

For the CDR3, the DNA is TGTGCCAGCATCCCGAGGGGGGCAATGAACACTGAAGCTTTCTTT. This codes for CASIPRGAMNTEAFF. The J gene is TRBJ1-1, the V gene TRBV5-5; D may be TRBD1 (6 bases). V was cut by 6 bases and J by 0 bases, with 15 bases left in between. The CDR3 consists of 15 residues. In germline, CDR1 is SGHKS, CDR2 YYEKEE (reference sequence).

The table lists this clonotype with many counts. Being one base from a much bigger clone, this may be a read error. The gene calls are TRBV9 and TRBJ2-3; TRBD1 is a possible D gene (6 bases). Germline CDR1 SGDLS, CDR2 YYNGEE. The CDR3 runs to 13 residues. V gave up 3 bases and J gave up 1 base, with 6 bases separating them. This chain's CDR3 is CASSEGGTDTQYF. The CDR3 nucleotides read TGTGCCAGCAGCGAGGGGGGCACAGATACGCAGTATTTT.

This clonotype was found many times. The V and J genes are TRBV15 and TRBJ2-5; either TRBD1 or TRBD2 may fit D (5 bases each). With 6 bases removed from V and 3 bases from J, the gap between germline ends came to 14 bases. Germline V gives CDR1 LNHNV, CDR2 YYDKDF (reference sequence). This CDR3 has 14 residues. The CDR3 DNA is TGTGCCACCAGGGGTTGGGGGAGAGAAGAGACCCAGTACTTC. Its protein product is CATRGWGREETQYF.

This clonotype was counted once. The rearrangement links TRBV5-1 to TRBJ2-5; 9 positions agree with TRBD2. This CDR3 has 17 residues. V trimming: 0 bases; J trimming: 2 bases; junction bases outside the gene matches: 8. The V gene's germline CDR1 is SGHRS and CDR2 YFSETQ. CDR3 sequence reads: CASSLGASGVIQETQYF. In DNA, the CDR3 is TGCGCCAGCAGCTTGGGAGCTAGCGGGGTCATACAAGAGACCCAGTACTTC.

A remark on this clonotype: A single base separates this from a much larger clone, so it may be a read error. The V gene is TRBV7-2, the J gene TRBJ2-4; D remains ambiguous. The J call may be wrong; the DNA end is better matched by TRBJ2-7. The CDR3 runs 13 residues. Germline CDR1 and CDR2: SGHTA and FQGNSA. The CDR3 DNA reads TGTGCCAGCAGCTTAGCCGGCCTCTGCGAGCAGTACTTC. Amino acid sequence: CASSLAGLCEQYF.

This clonotype was seen repeatedly, ten times or more. The chain couples TRBV9 to TRBJ1-2, with 7 bases fitting TRBD1. The CDR3 loop spans 15 amino acids. J lost 4 bases, V lost 2 bases, and 8 bases had no gene match. In germline, CDR1 is SGDLS, CDR2 YYNGEE. Written as DNA, the CDR3 is TGTGCCAGCAGCGTGGGCTCCGGGACAGCCTATGGCTACACCTTC. Amino acid sequence: CASSVGSGTAYGYTF.

This clonotype has at least ten counts. CDR3 amino acids: CASSQTTGVINGYTF. CDR3 coding DNA: TGCGCCAGCAGCCAGACGACAGGGGTGATTAATGGCTACACCTTC. The chain joins TRBV4-3 to TRBJ1-2, with TRBD1 matching 8 bases. Germline trimming cut 3 bases from V and 6 bases from J; bases unmatched to any gene: 9. CDR1 and CDR2 (germline): LGHNA, YSLEER. This CDR3 contains 15 residues.